Here is one T cell receptor (beta chain) with its context. The germline CDR1 and CDR2 sequences are MNHEY and SVGEGT. V lost 2 bases and J 1 base, leaving 14 bases between the germline ends. The CDR3 loop spans 16 amino acids. These data are taken from a study of blood T cell repertoires in COVID-19. In the source study's methods: Nucleated cell number was recorded as an estimate derived from reference gene primer amplification. Measured with immunoSEQ multiplex PCR; TCRdb has only the in-frame clones, and not every one. The V and J calls and clone size were taken over from that table, and D and trimming were inferred from the DNA. The sample gives some 190,000 clones, about 78% of which show up once; roughly 9.4% is in the top ten.

This receptor was identified in a woman aged 45-60 years with active or convalescent COVID-19. The sequenced sample consisted of peripheral blood. The V and J genes are TRBV6-2 or TRBV6-3 and TRBJ1-1; the D gene is possibly TRBD1 (6 bases). The CDR3 loop reads CASSYPTGRGNTEAFF. The CDR3 DNA reads TGTGCCAGCAGTTACCCTACAGGGAGGGGGAACACTGAAGCTTTCTTT.